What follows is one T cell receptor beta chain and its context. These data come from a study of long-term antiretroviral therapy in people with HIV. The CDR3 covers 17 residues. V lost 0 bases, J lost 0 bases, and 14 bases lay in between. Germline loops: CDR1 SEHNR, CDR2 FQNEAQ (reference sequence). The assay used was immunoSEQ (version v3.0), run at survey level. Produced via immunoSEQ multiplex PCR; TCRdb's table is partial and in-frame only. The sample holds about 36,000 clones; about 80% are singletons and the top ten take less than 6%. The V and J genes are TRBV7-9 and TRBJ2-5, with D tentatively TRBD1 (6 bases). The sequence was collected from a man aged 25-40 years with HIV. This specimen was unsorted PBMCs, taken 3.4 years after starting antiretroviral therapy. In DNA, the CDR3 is TGTGCCAGCAGCTTAGCGGGGGCGGACCCGTACCAAGAGACCCAGTACTTC. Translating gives CASSLAGADPYQETQYF.